This entry concerns a single T cell receptor (beta chain). The target of this receptor is not known. Base quality data are lacking; no much larger clone is found one base away. The data originate from a study of post-analysis software for immune sequencing data (dated by TCRdb to the mid-2010s). In terms of the full investigation: Relapsing-remitting, secondary progressive and progressive-relapsing multiple sclerosis were recorded as disease courses, and subtype annotation was lacking for some patients. The multiple sclerosis patient repertoires were compared with more than 9 previously published healthy control repertoires from donors aged 6 to 25 years. A subset of samples was prepared in parallel using single-end sample barcoding, then pooled and co-amplified after Illumina adapter ligation.

The CDR3 runs 14 residues from the cysteine to the phenylalanine. Kept here is only the CDR3 DNA, which spans 42 bases and is read in frame from base 1. CDR1 and CDR2 (SGHRS, YFSETQ) derive from the germline V gene. Relative to germline, V is 3 bases shorter and J is 2 bases shorter, with 10 bases between their ends. TCR beta repertoires were profiled from peripheral blood of roughly twelve young patients with multiple sclerosis to demonstrate the VDJtools post-analysis software. The multiple sclerosis patients were children and adolescents ranging in age from about 6 to 16 years. The library was obtained by PCR. The instrument given in TCRdb is Illumina HiSeq 2500. To reduce PCR and sequencing biases, unique molecular identifiers were incorporated into the TCR beta cDNA libraries. Roughly 500,000 cDNA molecules were obtained for every 1 to 10 million input T cells, so each molecule roughly corresponded to one T cell. Patient libraries were prepared and sequenced with the same protocol used for the earlier healthy control dataset. Samples belonging to the same batch were prepared together, multiplexed and sequenced on a shared HiSeq lane. The source study handled its data this way. Raw barcoded reads were processed with MIGEC, discarding single-read molecular identifier groups before consensus assembly and CDR3 extraction. VDJtools was used for post-analysis of the clonotype tables, and diversity was normalized by down-sampling every dataset to the size of the smallest sample. To correct batch-related cross-sample contamination, repertoire overlap clustering matched CDR3 amino acid sequences but not nucleotide sequences. TCRdb took the public reads, trimmed them with fastp at Q25, ran MiXCR for clone calling and kept in-frame beta chains. Each record represents a unique CDR3 protein, reported with the most common genes and DNA among its rows. TCRdb's processing, not the study's, gives the V and J calls here. The sample yields some 690,000 distinct CDR3 sequences; about 27% were counted once. The biggest ten clones account for around 0.55% of the sample.

Broad study findings and their caveats: Direct clustering with F measure revealed strong co-clustering of samples prepared in the same batch, which led to a batch-effect correction. Significantly higher frequencies in patients than in controls were found for about 5 TRBV segments, including TRBV5-6, TRBV5-1 and TRBV20-1. Compared with controls, multiple sclerosis patients had significantly lower normalized Chao1 diversity, a finding suggesting substantial peripheral T-cell clonal expansion. The control group was slightly older than the multiple sclerosis patient group.

This clonotype originated in a girl aged 10 to 17 with multiple sclerosis. The sequenced material came from blood. This chain is built from TRBV5-1 and TRBJ2-3, with the D gene too uncertain to name. The base sequence is TGCGCCAGCAGCTCCCCGACCAACACAGATACGCAGTATTTT. Its protein is CASSSPTNTDTQYF.